Following are 27 T cell receptor beta chains from one sample sequenced in a study of blood T cell repertoires in COVID-19. Profiling relied on immunoSEQ multiplex PCR, and the TCRdb table lists in-frame clones only, not all of them. The table lists 290,000 or so clones, about nine tenths of them singletons, with 2% to 3% in the top ten. The source material was peripheral blood. The receptors here all came from a man between 18 and 35 years old with active or convalescent COVID-19.

The chain links TRBV9 to TRBJ2-1; perhaps TRBD2 as D (6 bases). The CDR3 is 15 amino acids. Germline CDR1 and CDR2: SGDLS and YYNGEE. The V end was cut by 0 bases, the J end by 5 bases, with 12 bases between. The DNA for the CDR3 is TGTGCCAGCAGCGTAGAGGCGGGGCGTCACAATGAGCAGTTCTTC. As protein: CASSVEAGRHNEQFF.

J is TRBJ2-3 and V is TRBV19, with D maybe TRBD2 (6 bases). Trimming cost V 3 bases and J 2 bases, with 24 bases left between them. The CDR3 length is 19 residues. Germline CDR1 is LNHDA and CDR2 is SQIVND (reference sequence). The CDR3 is CASSIQSAGTHPFTDTQYF. The CDR3 DNA reads TGTGCCAGTAGTATCCAAAGTGCCGGGACTCACCCTTTCACAGATACGCAGTATTTT.

This clone was seen more than once but under ten times. The chain employs TRBV10-1 and TRBJ1-1; 7 positions match TRBD1. CDR1 and CDR2 (germline): WNHNN, SYGVQD (reference sequence). Losses at the gene ends were 6 bases for V and 1 base for J; bases not matched to a gene: 2. The CDR3 has 13 amino acids. DNA for the CDR3: TGCGCCAGCAGACGGGACAGGAACACTGAAGCTTTCTTT. Translating it yields CASRRDRNTEAFF.

V usage is TRBV4-1 and J usage is TRBJ2-5, with D uncertain. V was shortened by 4 bases and J by 5 bases, with 11 bases between the two germline ends. This CDR3 has 13 amino acids. In germline, CDR1 is MGHRA, CDR2 YSYEKL. CDR3 residues: CASSPTLVETQYF. In DNA, the CDR3 is TGCGCCAGCAGCCCGACGCTAGTGGAGACCCAGTACTTC.

In nucleotides, the CDR3 is TGTGCCAGCAGCTCCCGGGCAGGGGGCGTCACTGAAGCTTTCTTT. Protein sequence: CASSSRAGGVTEAFF. The chain carries TRBV9 and TRBJ1-1; 8 nucleotides align to TRBD1. Trimming removed 4 bases from V and 4 bases from J; junction bases left unmatched: 9. The CDR3 consists of 15 residues. Looked up from germline, CDR1 is SGDLS and CDR2 is YYNGEE.

The chain combines TRBV29-1 with TRBJ1-1; D call uncertain. The germline V gene encodes CDR1 SQVTM and CDR2 ANQGSEA. This CDR3 has 14 residues. Trimming pared 6 bases from V and 2 bases from J, leaving 16 bases between. In DNA form, the CDR3 reads TGCAGCGTCCCAGCACTAGTTTCTAACACTGAAGCTTTCTTT. Translating it yields CSVPALVSNTEAFF.

The chain couples TRBV6-1 to TRBJ1-2; unclear D gene. Trimming left V 3 bases short and J 3 bases short, with 11 bases between. In germline, CDR1 is MNHNS, CDR2 SASEGT. The CDR3 has 14 residues. The CDR3 region is CASSETTRYYGYTF. For the CDR3, the DNA is TGTGCCAGCAGTGAGACTACAAGGTACTATGGCTACACCTTC.

This chain joins TRBV15 and TRBJ1-3; TRBD1 aligns across 7 bases. This CDR3 has 17 residues. The ends lost 5 bases at V and 2 bases at J; junction bases unmatched: 12. The V gene's germline CDR1 is LNHNV and CDR2 YYDKDF (reference sequence). For the CDR3, the DNA is TGTGCCACCAGCGGACAACAGGGGAACCTTCCTGGAAACACCATATATTTT. This sequence encodes CATSGQQGNLPGNTIYF.

This clone was picked up one time. The chain is built from TRBV18 and TRBJ1-1; D not certain. CDR1 and CDR2 from the germline V gene are KGHSH and LQKENI. This CDR3 has 14 residues. V lost 5 bases and J lost 3, with 13 bases in between. CDR3 coding DNA: TGTGCCAGCTCATCGTCCGACACCTACACTGAAGCTTTCTTT. Amino acids: CASSSSDTYTEAFF.

This rearrangement joins TRBV7-2 to TRBJ2-7, with 9 bases identical to TRBD1. Unmatched junction bases numbered 9, after V lost 5 bases and J lost 4 bases. Germline V CDR1 and CDR2: SGHTA, FQGNSA. The CDR3 contains 15 residues. The CDR3 DNA is TGTGCCAGCAGCGCCTCCGGGACAGGGATTTACGAGCAGTACTTC. It is translated as CASSASGTGIYEQYF. Variable domain in full (rest from reference TRBV7-2 and TRBJ2-7): GAGVSQSPSNKVTEKGKDVELRCDPISGHTALYWYRQSLGQGLEFLIYFQGNSAPDKSGLPSDRFSAERTGGSVSTLTIQRTQQEDSAVYLCASSASGTGIYEQYFGPGTRLTVT.

J is TRBJ2-7 and V is TRBV10-2, with 8 bases identical to TRBD2. Germline V lookup: CDR1 WSHSY, CDR2 SAAADI. The CDR3 has 13 residues. J was trimmed by 0 bases and V by 6 bases; bases with no gene match: 1. The CDR3 DNA reads TGCGCCAGCAGCGGGGGGGCCTCCTACGAGCAGTACTTC. Amino acid sequence: CASSGGASYEQYF.

The V call is TRBV5-1, the J call TRBJ1-1, with 9 bases matching TRBD1. CDR3 length equals 15 residues. The V segment lost 1 base and the J segment 5 bases; nucleotides outside the gene matches: 6. CDR1 is SGHRS and CDR2 is YFSETQ in the germline V gene. The CDR3 is CASSLNRGRGTEAFF. Here the CDR3 DNA reads TGCGCCAGCAGCTTGAACAGGGGGCGCGGGACTGAAGCTTTCTTT.

Notes on this clone: One end of the junction varies from germline; a read error may be responsible. V and J are TRBV12-5 and TRBJ1-6, with D possibly matching TRBD1 (6 bases). This CDR3 has 13 residues. CDR1 and CDR2 (germline): LGHNT, FRNRAP. The CDR3 DNA is TGTGCTAGTGCTTTGGGGGGCGGTTCACCCCTCCACTTT. This encodes CASALGGGSPLHF.

The chain joins TRBV15 to TRBJ2-7, with D unclear. The length of the CDR3 is 14 residues. Germline V gene lookup returns CDR1 LNHNV and CDR2 YYDKDF (reference sequence). Trimming removed 1 base from V and 2 bases from J, with 9 bases in between. CDR3 protein: CATSRVGSTYEQYF. CDR3 sequence (DNA): TGTGCCACCAGCAGAGTCGGGTCCACCTACGAGCAGTACTTC.

The chain links TRBV5-5 to TRBJ1-4, with a weak D call TRBD1 (5 bases). This CDR3 has 14 residues. Trimming shortened V by 4 bases and J by 4 bases, and 11 bases separated the two germline ends. CDR1 is SGHKS and CDR2 is YYEKEE in the germline V gene (reference sequence). Here the CDR3 DNA reads TGTGCCAGCAGCCTGGGGCACCATAATGAAAAACTGTTTTTT. Amino acid sequence: CASSLGHHNEKLFF. Full variable domain (rest looked up from reference TRBV5-5 and TRBJ1-4): DAGVTQSPTHLIKTRGQQVTLRCSPISGHKSVSWYQQVLGQGPQFIFQYYEKEERGRGNFPDRFSARQFPNYSSELNVNALLLGDSALYLCASSLGHHNEKLFFGSGTQLSVL.

The V gene is TRBV27, the J gene TRBJ1-1; D unresolved. The germline V and J ends were trimmed by 0 bases and 4 bases, with 6 bases remaining between them. This CDR3 spans 13 amino acids. Germline-derived CDR1 and CDR2 are MNHEY and SMNVEV (reference sequence). DNA of the CDR3: TGTGCCAGCAGTTTATCGATAGTCACTGAAGCTTTCTTT. Protein product: CASSLSIVTEAFF.

The V call is TRBV2, the J call TRBJ1-3; D unresolved. Germline V gene sequence: CDR1 SNHLY, CDR2 FYNNEI. CDR3 size: 14 residues. The ends were cut back, 6 bases at V and 0 bases at J, with 9 bases in the middle. The CDR3 loop reads CASSRESSGNTIYF. The CDR3 coding sequence is TGTGCCAGCAGCCGTGAGAGCTCTGGAAACACCATATATTTT.

The gene calls are TRBV4-1 and TRBJ2-7; 8 nucleotides line up with TRBD1. CDR1 MGHRA and CDR2 YSYEKL come from the germline V gene. V lost 1 base to trimming and J lost 5 bases; unmatched junction nucleotides: 13. The CDR3 extends over 17 amino acids. CDR3 sequence: CASSQVLVDRVVHEQYF. The DNA of the CDR3 is TGCGCCAGCAGCCAAGTTCTGGTGGACAGGGTCGTACACGAGCAGTACTTC.

This chain joins TRBV6-7 and TRBJ2-7; TRBD1 matches 9 bases. TRBV6-7 carries the ORF label, with uncertain function. V lost 1 base and J lost 7; bases outside the gene matches: 5. The CDR3 contains 14 residues. DNA for the CDR3: TGTGCCAGCAGTTACTGGGACAGGGACTGTGAGCAGTACTTC. Translated, it gives CASSYWDRDCEQYF.

This clone was seen a handful of times. V is TRBV13 and J is TRBJ1-3; the match to TRBD1 covers 8 bases. This CDR3 has 17 amino acids. Germline V gene sequence: CDR1 PRHDT, CDR2 FYEKMQ (reference sequence). Trimming cost V 2 bases and J 0 bases; bases outside gene matches: 6. The CDR3 region has the DNA TGTGCCAGCAGCTTATATCGCAGGGGGCTCTCTGGAAACACCATATATTTT. This encodes CASSLYRRGLSGNTIYF.

The V gene is TRBV19, the J gene TRBJ1-2, with 8 bases lining up with TRBD1. After removal of 4 bases from V and 7 bases from J, the junction contained 2 bases not matched to a gene. Germline CDR1 LNHDA, CDR2 SQIVND (reference sequence). The CDR3 is made up of 12 amino acids. CDR3: CASSRDRGGYTF. DNA of the CDR3: TGTGCCAGTAGTAGAGACAGGGGTGGCTACACCTTC.

The chain is built from TRBV12-3 or TRBV12-4 and TRBJ1-3; D not resolved. This CDR3 is 12 amino acids long. With 2 bases removed from V and 9 bases from J, the gap between germline ends came to 8 bases. The DNA of the CDR3 is TGTGCCAGCAGTTTATCTGAGGTCACCATATATTTT. This encodes CASSLSEVTIYF.

CDR3 loop: CASSQTGWTVYGYTF. The CDR3 DNA reads TGCGCCAGCAGCCAGACAGGTTGGACGGTCTATGGCTACACCTTC. The chain couples TRBV4-3 to TRBJ1-2; D perhaps matches TRBD1 (6 bases). The germline gives CDR1 LGHNA, CDR2 YSLEER. The CDR3 is 15 amino acids. V was clipped by 3 bases and J by 4 bases, with 15 bases between them.

This clone was counted between two and nine times. The chain carries TRBV21-1 and TRBJ1-1; the table's TRBD1 call for D was not verified on the DNA. TRBV21-1 is shown as a pseudogene. The CDR3 runs 11 residues. CDR3 sequence (DNA): TGTGCCAGCAACTTCAGGGGGGAAGCTTTCTTT. Translating gives CASNFRGEAFF.

This clone was seen a single time. The chain couples TRBV4-1 to TRBJ1-3; TRBD1 matches 7 bases. The germline V gene encodes CDR1 MGHRA and CDR2 YSYEKL. With V trimmed by 0 bases and J by 9 bases, 17 bases remained unmatched. The CDR3 extends over 18 amino acids. DNA for the CDR3: TGCGCCAGCAGCCAAGAGCCCCCCTCGACAGGGTTTGTCGGCACCATATATTTT. Its translation is CASSQEPPSTGFVGTIYF.

The rearrangement links TRBV18 to TRBJ2-4, with 7 bases fitting TRBD1. V shed 4 bases and J 8 bases; nucleotides not matched to a gene: 5. This CDR3 is 13 amino acids long. Germline assignment: CDR1 KGHSH and CDR2 LQKENI. CDR3 residues: CASSLDRVDIQYF. The DNA of the CDR3 is TGTGCCAGCTCACTAGACAGGGTGGACATTCAGTACTTC.

In its sample, this clone was seen a few times. The chain joins TRBV3-1 (or the pseudogene TRBV3-2) to TRBJ1-5; D is unresolved. The CDR3 is 15 residues long. Trimming left V 0 bases short and J 2 bases short, with 8 bases between. CDR1 LGHDT and CDR2 YNNKEL come from the germline V gene (reference sequence). CDR3 DNA sequence: TGTGCCAGCAGCCAAGATTTCGGGGGCAATCAGCCCCAGCATTTT. Translating gives CASSQDFGGNQPQHF.